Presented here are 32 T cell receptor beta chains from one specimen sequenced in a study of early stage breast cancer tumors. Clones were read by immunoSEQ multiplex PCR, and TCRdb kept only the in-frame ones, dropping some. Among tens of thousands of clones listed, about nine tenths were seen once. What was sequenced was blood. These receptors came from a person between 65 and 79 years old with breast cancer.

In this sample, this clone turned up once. CDR3 sequence (DNA): TGCGCCAGCAGCCAAGACACAGGACTATACGAGCAGTACTTC. It is translated as CASSQDTGLYEQYF. The V call is TRBV4-3, the J call TRBJ2-7; possibly TRBD2 for D (6 bases). Germline V lookup: CDR1 LGHNA, CDR2 YSLEER. V lost 0 bases and J lost 4, with 10 bases in between. CDR3 length: 14 amino acids.

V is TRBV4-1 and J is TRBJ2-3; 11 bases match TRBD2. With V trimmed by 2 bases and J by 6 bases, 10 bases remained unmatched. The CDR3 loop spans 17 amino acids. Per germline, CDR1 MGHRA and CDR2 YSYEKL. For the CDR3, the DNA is TGCGCCAGCAGCCAAAGGCCTACTAGCGGGAGTACGGATACGCAGTATTTT. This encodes CASSQRPTSGSTDTQYF.

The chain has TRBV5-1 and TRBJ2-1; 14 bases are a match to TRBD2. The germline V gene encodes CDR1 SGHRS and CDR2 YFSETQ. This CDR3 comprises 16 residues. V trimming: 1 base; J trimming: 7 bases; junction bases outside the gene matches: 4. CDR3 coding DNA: TGCGCCAGCAGCTTGTCAGGACTAGCGGGAGGAAATGAGCAGTTCTTC. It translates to CASSLSGLAGGNEQFF.

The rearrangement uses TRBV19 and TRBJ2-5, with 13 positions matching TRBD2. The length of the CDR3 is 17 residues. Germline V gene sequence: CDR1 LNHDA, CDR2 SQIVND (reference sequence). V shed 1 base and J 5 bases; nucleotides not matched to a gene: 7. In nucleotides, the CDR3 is TGTGCCAGTAGTATAGGTCGGACTAGCGGGGGTGGGGAGACCCAGTACTTC. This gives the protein CASSIGRTSGGGETQYF.

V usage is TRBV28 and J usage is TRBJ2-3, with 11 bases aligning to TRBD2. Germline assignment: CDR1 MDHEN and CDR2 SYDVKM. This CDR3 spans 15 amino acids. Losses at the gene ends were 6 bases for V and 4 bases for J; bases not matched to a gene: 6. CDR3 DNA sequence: TGTGCCAGCAGACCCGGGACTAGCGGACCAGATACGCAGTATTTT. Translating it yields CASRPGTSGPDTQYF.

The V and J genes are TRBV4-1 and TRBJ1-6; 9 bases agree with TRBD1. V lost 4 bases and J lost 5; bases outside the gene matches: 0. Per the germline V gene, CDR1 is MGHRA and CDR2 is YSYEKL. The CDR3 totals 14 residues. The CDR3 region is CASSRQGDNSPLHF. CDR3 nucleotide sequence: TGCGCCAGCAGCCGACAGGGGGATAATTCACCCCTCCACTTT.

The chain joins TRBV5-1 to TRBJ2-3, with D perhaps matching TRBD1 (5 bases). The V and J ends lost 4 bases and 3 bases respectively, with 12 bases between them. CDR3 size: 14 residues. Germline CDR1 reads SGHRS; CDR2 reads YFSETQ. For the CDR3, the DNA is TGCGCCAGCAGCCAAGGCAGGGAAACAGATACGCAGTATTTT. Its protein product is CASSQGRETDTQYF.

CDR3 loop: CASSESNGVQETQYF. The CDR3 nucleotides are TGCGCCAGCAGTGAGTCAAACGGGGTCCAAGAGACCCAGTACTTC. This chain uses TRBV10-1 with TRBJ2-5; weak D call: TRBD2 (5 bases). CDR1 and CDR2 from the germline V gene are WNHNN and SYGVQD (reference sequence). Deletions cut 0 bases from V and 1 base from J, with 9 bases between. The CDR3 is 15 residues long.

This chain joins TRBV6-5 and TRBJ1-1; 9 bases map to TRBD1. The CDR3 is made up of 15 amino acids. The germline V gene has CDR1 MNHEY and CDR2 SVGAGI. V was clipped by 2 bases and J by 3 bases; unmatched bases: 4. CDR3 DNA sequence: TGTGCCAGCAGTTACACACAGGGGGCCGACACTGAAGCTTTCTTT. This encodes CASSYTQGADTEAFF.

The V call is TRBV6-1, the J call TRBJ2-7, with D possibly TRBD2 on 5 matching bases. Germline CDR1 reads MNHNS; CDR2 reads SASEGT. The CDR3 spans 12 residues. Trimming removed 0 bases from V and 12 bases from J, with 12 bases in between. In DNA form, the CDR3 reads TGTGCCAGCAGTGAAGCGGGAGCCACCTGGTACTTC. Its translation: CASSEAGATWYF.

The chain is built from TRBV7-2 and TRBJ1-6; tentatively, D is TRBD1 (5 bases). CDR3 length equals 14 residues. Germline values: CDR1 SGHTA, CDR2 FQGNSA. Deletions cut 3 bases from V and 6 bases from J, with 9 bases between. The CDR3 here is CASSLGQFNSPLHF. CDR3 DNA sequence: TGTGCCAGCAGCTTGGGGCAGTTTAATTCACCCCTCCACTTT.

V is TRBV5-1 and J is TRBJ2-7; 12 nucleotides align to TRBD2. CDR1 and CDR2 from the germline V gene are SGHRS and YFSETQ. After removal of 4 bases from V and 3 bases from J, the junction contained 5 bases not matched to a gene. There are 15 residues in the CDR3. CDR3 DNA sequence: TGCGCCAGCAGCGGAGGGACTAGCGGGTTCTACGAGCAGTACTTC. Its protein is CASSGGTSGFYEQYF.

The DNA of the CDR3 is TGTGCCAGCTCACCCGGGACAGGGGGTGCAAATGAGCAGTTCTTC. This gives the protein CASSPGTGGANEQFF. The genes are TRBV18 and TRBJ2-1; 11 bases fit TRBD1. Germline V gene sequence: CDR1 KGHSH, CDR2 LQKENI. The V segment lost 3 bases and the J segment 7 bases; nucleotides outside the gene matches: 5. CDR3 length: 15 residues.

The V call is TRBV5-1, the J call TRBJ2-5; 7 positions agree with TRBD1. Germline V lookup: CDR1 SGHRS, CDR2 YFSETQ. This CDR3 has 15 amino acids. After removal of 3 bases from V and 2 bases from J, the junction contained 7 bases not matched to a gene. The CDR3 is CASSSMAGGQETQYF. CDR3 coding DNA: TGCGCCAGCAGCTCTATGGCAGGGGGACAAGAGACCCAGTACTTC.

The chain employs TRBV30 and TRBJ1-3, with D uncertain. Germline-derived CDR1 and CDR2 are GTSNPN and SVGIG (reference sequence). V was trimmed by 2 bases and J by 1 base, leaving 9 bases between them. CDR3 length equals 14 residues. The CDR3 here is CAWSTEVSGNTIYF. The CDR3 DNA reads TGTGCCTGGAGTACGGAGGTATCTGGAAACACCATATATTTT. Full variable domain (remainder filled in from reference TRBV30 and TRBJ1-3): SQTIHQWPATLVQPVGSPLSLECTVEGTSNPNLYWYRQAAGRGLQLLFYSVGIGQISSEVPQNLSASRPQDRQFILSSKKLLLSDSGFYLCAWSTEVSGNTIYFGEGSWLTVV.

The CDR3 loop reads CASRSQGVEPQHF. The CDR3 nucleotides read TGTGCCAGTAGATCGCAGGGGGTGGAGCCCCAGCATTTT. The chain recombines TRBV19 with TRBJ1-5; 7 bases are a match to TRBD1. CDR3 length equals 13 residues. V was clipped by 6 bases and J by 8 bases; unmatched bases: 7. Per the germline V gene, CDR1 is LNHDA and CDR2 is SQIVND (reference sequence).

The CDR3 DNA reads as TGTGCCAGCAGCTTAACAGGATTGGAAGAGACCCAGTACTTC. Residues: CASSLTGLEETQYF. V gene TRBV7-9 combines with J gene TRBJ2-5; D is perhaps TRBD1 (5 bases). The CDR3 spans 14 residues. V lost 2 bases, J lost 3 bases, and 10 bases lay in between. CDR1 is SEHNR and CDR2 is FQNEAQ in the germline V gene (reference sequence).

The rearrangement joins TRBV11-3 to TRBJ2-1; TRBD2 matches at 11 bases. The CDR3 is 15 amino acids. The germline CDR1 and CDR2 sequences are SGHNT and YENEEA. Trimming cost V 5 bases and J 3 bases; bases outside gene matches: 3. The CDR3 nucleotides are TGTGCCAGCAGCCAGACTAGCGGGATCTACAATGAGCAGTTCTTC. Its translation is CASSQTSGIYNEQFF.

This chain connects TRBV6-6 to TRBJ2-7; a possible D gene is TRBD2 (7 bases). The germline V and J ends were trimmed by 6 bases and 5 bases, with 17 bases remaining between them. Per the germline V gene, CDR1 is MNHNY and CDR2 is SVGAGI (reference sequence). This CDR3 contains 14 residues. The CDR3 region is CASSRGGSVDEQYF. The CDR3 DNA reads TGTGCCAGCAGCCGCGGGGGCAGCGTGGACGAGCAGTACTTC.

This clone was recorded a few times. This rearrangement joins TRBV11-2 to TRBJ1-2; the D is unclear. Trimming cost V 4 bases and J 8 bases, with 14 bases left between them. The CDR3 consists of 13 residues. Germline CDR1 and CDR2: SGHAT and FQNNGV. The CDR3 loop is CASSSLRRPGYTF. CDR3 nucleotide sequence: TGTGCCAGCAGCTCCCTAAGGAGGCCCGGCTACACCTTC.

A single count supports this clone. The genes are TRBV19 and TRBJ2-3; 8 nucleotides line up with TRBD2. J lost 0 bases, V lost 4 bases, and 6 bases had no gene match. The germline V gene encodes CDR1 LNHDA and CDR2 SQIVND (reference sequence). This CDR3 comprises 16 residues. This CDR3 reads CASSSATSVSTDTQYF. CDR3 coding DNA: TGTGCCAGTAGTAGCGCGACTAGCGTTAGCACAGATACGCAGTATTTT.

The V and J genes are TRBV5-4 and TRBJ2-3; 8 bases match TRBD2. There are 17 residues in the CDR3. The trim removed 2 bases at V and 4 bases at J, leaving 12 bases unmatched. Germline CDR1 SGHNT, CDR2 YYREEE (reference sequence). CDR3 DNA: TGTGCCAGCAGCTTACCCGGACTAGCCGGCCCCGCAGATACGCAGTATTTT. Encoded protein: CASSLPGLAGPADTQYF.

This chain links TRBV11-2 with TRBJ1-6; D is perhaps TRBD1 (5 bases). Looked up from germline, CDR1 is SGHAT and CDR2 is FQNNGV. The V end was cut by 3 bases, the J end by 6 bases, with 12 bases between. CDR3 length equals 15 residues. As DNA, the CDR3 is TGTGCCAGCAGCTTCCTCGGGCAGGGTAATTCACCCCTCCACTTT. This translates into CASSFLGQGNSPLHF.

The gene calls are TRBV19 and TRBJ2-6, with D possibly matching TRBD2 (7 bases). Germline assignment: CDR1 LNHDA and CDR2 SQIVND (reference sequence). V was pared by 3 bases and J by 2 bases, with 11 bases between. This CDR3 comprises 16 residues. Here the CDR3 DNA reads TGTGCCAGTAGTATTAGGGGGAGGGCTGGGGCCAACGTCCTGACTTTC. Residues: CASSIRGRAGANVLTF.

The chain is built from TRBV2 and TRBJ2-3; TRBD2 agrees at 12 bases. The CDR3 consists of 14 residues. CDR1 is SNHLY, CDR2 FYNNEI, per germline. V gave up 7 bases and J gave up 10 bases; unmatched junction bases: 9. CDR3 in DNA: TGTGCCAGCATCACACCCGGGACTAGCGGGCCGCAGTATTTT. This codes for CASITPGTSGPQYF.

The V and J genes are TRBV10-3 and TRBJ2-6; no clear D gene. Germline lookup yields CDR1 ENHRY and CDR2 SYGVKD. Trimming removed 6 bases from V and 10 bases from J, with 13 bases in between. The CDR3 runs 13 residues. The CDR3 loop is CAIRETESNVLTF. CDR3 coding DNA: TGTGCCATCAGGGAGACGGAGTCAAACGTCCTGACTTTC.

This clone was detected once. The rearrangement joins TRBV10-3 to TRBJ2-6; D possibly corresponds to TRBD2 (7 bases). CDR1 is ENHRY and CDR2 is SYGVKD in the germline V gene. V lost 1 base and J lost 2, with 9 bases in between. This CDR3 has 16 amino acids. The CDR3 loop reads CAISEFGGPGANVLTF. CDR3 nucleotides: TGTGCCATCAGTGAGTTCGGGGGGCCTGGGGCCAACGTCCTGACTTTC.

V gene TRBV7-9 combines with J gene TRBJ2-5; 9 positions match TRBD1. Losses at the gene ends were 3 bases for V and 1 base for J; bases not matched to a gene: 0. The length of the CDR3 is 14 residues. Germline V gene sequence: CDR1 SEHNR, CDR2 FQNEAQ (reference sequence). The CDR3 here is CASSLTGGQETQYF. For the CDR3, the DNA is TGTGCCAGCAGCTTGACAGGGGGCCAAGAGACCCAGTACTTC.

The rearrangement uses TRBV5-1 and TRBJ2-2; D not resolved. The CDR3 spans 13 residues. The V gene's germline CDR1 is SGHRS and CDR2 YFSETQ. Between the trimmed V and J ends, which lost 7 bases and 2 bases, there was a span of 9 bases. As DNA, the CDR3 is TGCGCCAGCCACTATGGTAACACCGGGGAGCTGTTTTTT. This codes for CASHYGNTGELFF.

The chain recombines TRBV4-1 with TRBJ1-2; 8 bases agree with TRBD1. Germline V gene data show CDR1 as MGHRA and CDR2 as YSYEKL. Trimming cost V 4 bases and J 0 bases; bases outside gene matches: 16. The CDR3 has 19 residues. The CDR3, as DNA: TGCGCCAGCAGCCCCCACGGCGTCGGGACAGGCCGACCTAACTATGGCTACACCTTC. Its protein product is CASSPHGVGTGRPNYGYTF.

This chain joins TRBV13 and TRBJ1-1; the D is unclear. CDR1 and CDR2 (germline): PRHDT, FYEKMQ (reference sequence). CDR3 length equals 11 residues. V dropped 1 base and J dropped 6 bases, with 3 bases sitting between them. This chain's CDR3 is CASSLVSEAFF. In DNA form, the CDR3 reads TGTGCCAGCAGCTTAGTATCTGAAGCTTTCTTT.

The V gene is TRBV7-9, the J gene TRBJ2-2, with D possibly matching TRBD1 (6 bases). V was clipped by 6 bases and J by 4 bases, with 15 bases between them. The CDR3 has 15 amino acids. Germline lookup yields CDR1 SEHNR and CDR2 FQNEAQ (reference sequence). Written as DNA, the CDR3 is TGTGCCAGCAGACCCTCGGGACACCTCACCGGGGAGCTGTTTTTT. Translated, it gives CASRPSGHLTGELFF.